Listed here are 30 T cell receptor beta chains from one sample, sequenced in a study of blood T cell repertoires in COVID-19. Data came from immunoSEQ multiplex PCR; TCRdb stores just in-frame clones and leaves some out. The data show under 150,000 clones, roughly 88% seen once. What was sequenced was peripheral blood. All receptors derive from a human donor in a cohort sampled during active COVID-19.

V usage is TRBV2 and J usage is TRBJ1-5; D ambiguous. Germline V CDR1 and CDR2: SNHLY, FYNNEI. The CDR3 length is 12 residues. Trimming left V 1 base short and J 15 bases short, with 13 bases between. The DNA for the CDR3 is TGTGCCAGCAGTGAAGTACTGGAGAGGCGGCATTTT. Its protein is CASSEVLERRHF.

This rearrangement joins TRBV5-1 to TRBJ1-2; 9 nucleotides line up with TRBD1. Germline assignment: CDR1 SGHRS and CDR2 YFSETQ. V trimming: 3 bases; J trimming: 7 bases; junction bases outside the gene matches: 10. This CDR3 spans 15 amino acids. The CDR3 reads CASSSTPGQGGGYTF. The CDR3 region has the DNA TGCGCCAGCAGCTCTACGCCGGGACAGGGAGGTGGCTACACCTTC. The full variable domain, its missing parts supplied by reference TRBV5-1 and TRBJ1-2, is KAGVTQTPRYLIKTRGQQVTLSCSPISGHRSVSWYQQTPGQGLQFLFEYFSETQRNKGNFPGRFSGRQFSNSRSEMNVSTLELGDSALYLCASSSTPGQGGGYTFGSGTRLTVV.

A word on this clone: A read error may account for a junction end that differs from germline. The J gene is TRBJ2-3, the V gene TRBV6-5; no firm D call. Germline V gene data show CDR1 as MNHEY and CDR2 as SVGAGI. The CDR3 is 11 residues long. The CDR3 here is CATSLTDTQYF. In DNA form, the CDR3 reads TGTGCCACCAGTCTTACTGATACGCAGTATTTT.

The chain carries TRBV19 and TRBJ2-1; the D gene is possibly TRBD1 (6 bases). V lost 5 bases and J 2 bases, leaving 22 bases between the germline ends. The germline V gene has CDR1 LNHDA and CDR2 SQIVND (reference sequence). The CDR3 totals 18 residues. The CDR3 reads CASSPTLRTAPAYNEQFF. The CDR3 coding sequence is TGTGCCAGTAGTCCGACCCTACGGACAGCCCCTGCCTACAATGAGCAGTTCTTC.

The chain combines TRBV6-5 with TRBJ1-2; TRBD1 matches 10 bases. Per the germline V gene, CDR1 is MNHEY and CDR2 is SVGAGI. J lost 5 bases, V lost 2 bases, and 8 bases had no gene match. This CDR3 spans 16 amino acids. The CDR3 protein is CASSYAGDRGRYGYTF. In nucleotides, the CDR3 is TGTGCCAGCAGTTACGCCGGGGACAGGGGAAGGTATGGCTACACCTTC.

CDR3 loop: CASSRLGAGGSDTQYF. CDR3 nucleotide sequence: TGTGCCAGCAGCCGCCTGGGAGCGGGGGGTTCAGATACGCAGTATTTT. This rearrangement joins TRBV4-2 to TRBJ2-3; 9 bases match TRBD2. The V segment lost 4 bases and the J segment 4 bases; nucleotides outside the gene matches: 9. The CDR3 totals 16 residues. CDR1 LGHNA and CDR2 YNFKEQ come from the germline V gene.

This chain connects TRBV29-1 to TRBJ1-2; the match to TRBD1 covers 7 bases. The V gene end was trimmed by 3 bases and the J gene end by 2 bases; junction bases not matched to a gene: 6. The CDR3 spans 14 residues. The germline V gene has CDR1 SQVTM and CDR2 ANQGSEA. The CDR3 reads CSVDPSTGNYGYTF. CDR3 in DNA: TGCAGCGTTGACCCATCGACAGGGAACTATGGCTACACCTTC.

CDR3 in amino acids: CASSFGATVEGQLEQYF. DNA of the CDR3: TGTGCCAGCAGCTTTGGGGCGACAGTCGAAGGTCAACTCGAGCAGTACTTC. The V and J genes are TRBV7-9 and TRBJ2-7; D perhaps matches TRBD1 (5 bases). CDR1 and CDR2 from the germline V gene are SEHNR and FQNEAQ (reference sequence). V lost 3 bases and J lost 6, with 24 bases in between. The CDR3 runs to 17 residues.

CDR3 loop: CASSQRTGGNTEAFF. The CDR3 DNA sequence: TGCGCCAGCAGCCAACGGACAGGGGGGAACACTGAAGCTTTCTTT. The chain carries TRBV4-1 and TRBJ1-1, with TRBD1 identical over 10 bases. Germline CDR1 is MGHRA and CDR2 is YSYEKL. Unmatched junction bases numbered 1, after V lost 2 bases and J lost 1 base. This CDR3 is built from 15 residues.

This clone was picked up one time. V usage is TRBV19 and J usage is TRBJ1-6; TRBD1 aligns across 9 bases. Unmatched junction bases numbered 7, after V lost 6 bases and J lost 7 bases. The CDR3 is 15 amino acids. Per the germline V gene, CDR1 is LNHDA and CDR2 is SQIVND (reference sequence). CDR3 nucleotides: TGTGCCAGTAGCACAACAGGGGGCGCAAATTCACCCCTCCACTTT. It translates to CASSTTGGANSPLHF.

V gene TRBV3-1 (or the pseudogene TRBV3-2) combines with J gene TRBJ1-2, with a weak D call TRBD1 (5 bases). The V end lost 0 bases, the J end lost 8 bases, and 16 bases lay between the germline ends. The germline gives CDR1 LGHDT, CDR2 YNNKEL (reference sequence). This CDR3 is 15 amino acids long. The CDR3 reads CASSQDRKGILGYTF. The CDR3 DNA sequence: TGTGCCAGCAGCCAAGACAGAAAGGGGATCCTAGGCTACACCTTC.

This clone has a single count. The rearrangement uses TRBV6-6 and TRBJ2-7; tentatively, D is TRBD1 (6 bases). The CDR3 totals 15 residues. Germline V gene lookup returns CDR1 MNHNY and CDR2 SVGAGI (reference sequence). V lost 4 bases, J lost 3 bases, and 16 bases lay in between. The CDR3 sequence is CASSSRLGAVYEQYF. The CDR3 coding sequence is TGTGCCAGCAGTTCCCGTCTGGGGGCGGTCTACGAGCAGTACTTC.

The J gene is TRBJ1-1, the V gene TRBV19; 10 bases fit TRBD1. The germline V gene has CDR1 LNHDA and CDR2 SQIVND (reference sequence). The CDR3 is made up of 14 amino acids. With 4 bases clipped from V and 7 bases from J, the junction kept 6 bases outside the gene matches. CDR3 coding DNA: TGTGCCAGTAGTACCGGGACAGGGGAGGGTGAAGCTTTCTTT. It codes for CASSTGTGEGEAFF.

V is TRBV6-5 and J is TRBJ1-2, with 8 bases that match TRBD1. The CDR3 contains 13 residues. The germline gives CDR1 MNHEY, CDR2 SVGAGI. After removal of 8 bases from V and 4 bases from J, the junction contained 6 bases not matched to a gene. Here the CDR3 DNA reads TGTGCCAGCGCCCCGGGACAGGTCTATGGCTACACCTTC. It codes for CASAPGQVYGYTF.

The chain employs TRBV7-2 and TRBJ1-5, with D uncertain. The CDR3 spans 15 residues. The V end was cut by 6 bases, the J end by 1 base, with 13 bases between. Germline CDR1 reads SGHTA; CDR2 reads FQGNSA. The CDR3 protein is CASRPTGGSNQPQHF. In nucleotides, the CDR3 is TGTGCCAGCAGACCCACCGGAGGAAGCAATCAGCCCCAGCATTTT. Full variable domain (missing parts from reference TRBV7-2 and TRBJ1-5): GAGVSQSPSNKVTEKGKDVELRCDPISGHTALYWYRQSLGQGLEFLIYFQGNSAPDKSGLPSDRFSAERTGGSVSTLTIQRTQQEDSAVYLCASRPTGGSNQPQHFGDGTRLSIL.

Only one count was recorded for this clone. The V gene is TRBV7-9, the J gene TRBJ2-6; D perhaps matches TRBD2 (7 bases). V was shortened by 7 bases and J by 2 bases, with 15 bases between the two germline ends. The CDR3 is 16 residues long. The germline CDR1 and CDR2 sequences are SEHNR and FQNEAQ (reference sequence). CDR3 bases: TGTGCCAGCAATATACAGGGAGGGCCTGGGGCCAACGTCCTGACTTTC. Translated, it gives CASNIQGGPGANVLTF.

This chain uses TRBV7-8 with TRBJ2-7, with TRBD1 matching over 7 bases. J was trimmed by 0 bases and V by 3 bases; bases with no gene match: 8. The V gene's germline CDR1 is SGHVS and CDR2 FQNEAQ. CDR3 length: 16 residues. In DNA, the CDR3 is TGTGCCAGCAGCTTGGTCAGGGGGTCCTACTCCTACGAGCAGTACTTC. Protein product: CASSLVRGSYSYEQYF.

The gene calls are TRBV27 and TRBJ2-1, with TRBD2 as a possible D gene (5 bases). The V and J ends lost 6 bases and 7 bases respectively, with 16 bases between them. The CDR3 covers 14 residues. CDR1 is MNHEY and CDR2 is SMNVEV in the germline V gene (reference sequence). The CDR3 sequence: CASRPGRRRNEQFF. Written as DNA, the CDR3 is TGTGCCAGCAGACCAGGACGGAGGAGGAATGAGCAGTTCTTC.

V gene TRBV6-2 or TRBV6-3 combines with J gene TRBJ1-2; TRBD1 matches 7 bases. The length of the CDR3 is 14 residues. The J segment lost 0 bases and the V segment lost 6 bases, leaving 4 bases of the junction unmatched. Germline V gene data show CDR1 as MNHEY and CDR2 as SVGEGT. In nucleotides, the CDR3 is TGTGCCAGCAGCCCCCAGGGGGCTAACTATGGCTACACCTTC. Its protein product is CASSPQGANYGYTF.

The chain employs TRBV5-4 and TRBJ1-5; D may be TRBD1 (6 bases). Deletions cut 1 base from V and 3 bases from J, with 14 bases between. Germline-derived CDR1 and CDR2 are SGHNT and YYREEE (reference sequence). The length of the CDR3 is 16 residues. The DNA for the CDR3 is TGTGCCAGCAGCTTGACGGGGGGGGCAGACAATCAGCCCCAGCATTTT. Residues: CASSLTGGADNQPQHF.

The chain links TRBV2 to TRBJ2-1; 11 nucleotides agree with TRBD2. Germline-derived CDR1 and CDR2 are SNHLY and FYNNEI. The ends lost 2 bases at V and 4 bases at J; junction bases unmatched: 4. The CDR3 is made up of 16 amino acids. This chain's CDR3 is CASSEPSGGLYNEQFF. Here the CDR3 DNA reads TGTGCCAGCAGTGAACCTAGCGGGGGGCTATACAATGAGCAGTTCTTC.

The CDR3: CASSIVTGGRGQPQHF. Here the CDR3 DNA reads TGTGCCAGTAGTATAGTAACAGGGGGCAGGGGTCAGCCCCAGCATTTT. The gene calls are TRBV19 and TRBJ1-5, with 9 bases aligning to TRBD1. Germline V gene lookup returns CDR1 LNHDA and CDR2 SQIVND (reference sequence). The CDR3 consists of 16 residues. Trimming at V came to 1 base and at J to 6 bases, leaving 7 bases not matched to a gene.

The rearrangement uses TRBV4-3 and TRBJ2-2; tentative D call: TRBD2 (6 bases). Trimming stripped 0 bases from V and 3 bases from J, with 14 bases between. The CDR3 sequence is 17 residues long. Germline CDR1 reads LGHNA; CDR2 reads YSLEER. CDR3 amino acids: CASSQDWTIGDTGELFF. The CDR3 nucleotides read TGCGCCAGCAGCCAAGATTGGACTATAGGGGACACCGGGGAGCTGTTTTTT.

In this sample, this clone turned up once. The chain combines TRBV2 with TRBJ1-2; maybe TRBD1 (5 bases). V was shortened by 7 bases and J by 8 bases, with 20 bases between the two germline ends. This CDR3 region has 14 residues. Germline V gene lookup returns CDR1 SNHLY and CDR2 FYNNEI. The CDR3 region has the DNA TGTGCCAGCATGGGGTGGGGCGAGATCTCGGGCTACACCTTC. It encodes CASMGWGEISGYTF.

This rearrangement joins TRBV6-6 to TRBJ1-1, with a tentative D call TRBD1 (6 bases). Trimming shortened V by 5 bases and J by 0 bases, and 19 bases separated the two germline ends. The CDR3 length is 17 residues. The germline V gene encodes CDR1 MNHNY and CDR2 SVGAGI (reference sequence). The CDR3 region is CASSQTRTARLNTEAFF. The CDR3 bases are TGTGCCAGCAGTCAAACAAGGACAGCGAGGTTGAACACTGAAGCTTTCTTT.

The rearrangement joins TRBV6-5 to TRBJ2-1, with D possibly matching TRBD1 (5 bases). The CDR3 spans 14 residues. Germline lookup yields CDR1 MNHEY and CDR2 SVGAGI. Trimming removed 1 base from V and 3 bases from J, with 7 bases in between. The CDR3 coding sequence is TGTGCCAGCAGTTACTTGGGGCACTACAATGAGCAGTTCTTC. This sequence encodes CASSYLGHYNEQFF.

This sequence joins TRBV27 and TRBJ2-1; the match to TRBD2 covers 11 bases. V was clipped by 4 bases and J by 0 bases; unmatched bases: 5. There are 17 residues in the CDR3. CDR1 MNHEY and CDR2 SMNVEV come from the germline V gene (reference sequence). As DNA, the CDR3 is TGTGCCAGCAGTTCCCGACTAGCGGGGTACTCCTACAATGAGCAGTTCTTC. It yields the protein CASSSRLAGYSYNEQFF.

This chain connects TRBV10-3 to TRBJ2-7; the D gene is possibly TRBD2 (5 bases). Trimming stripped 10 bases from V and 7 bases from J, with 14 bases between. Germline V gene sequence: CDR1 ENHRY, CDR2 SYGVKD. CDR3 length: 11 residues. The CDR3 nucleotides are TGTGCCAACCATTGGAGGACGGAGCAGTACTTC. This translates into CANHWRTEQYF.

The V call is TRBV9, the J call TRBJ1-6; D possibly corresponds to TRBD1 (5 bases). The germline CDR1 and CDR2 sequences are SGDLS and YYNGEE. The CDR3 runs 16 residues. V lost 2 bases to trimming and J lost 10 bases, with 19 bases between them. This CDR3 is CASSVGGRASGSPLHF. In DNA form, the CDR3 reads TGTGCCAGCAGCGTGGGGGGACGGGCCTCGGGGTCACCCCTCCACTTT.

This rearrangement joins TRBV6-6 to TRBJ1-5, with 9 bases aligning to TRBD1. The CDR3 consists of 15 residues. V gave up 5 bases and J gave up 6 bases; unmatched junction bases: 8. In germline, CDR1 is MNHNY, CDR2 SVGAGI (reference sequence). The CDR3 here is CASSPGDRASQPQHF. CDR3 nucleotide sequence: TGTGCCAGCAGTCCTGGGGACAGGGCTTCTCAGCCCCAGCATTTT.